The clone carrying this T cell receptor beta chain was picked up many times. As the template, RNA transcripts were used to amplify TCR beta CDR3 regions. First-round RT-PCR used HTBI primers; second-round multiplex PCR followed. Each CDR3 protein is one row after TCRdb ran MiXCR on the multiplex PCR reads. Here the sample spans over a million distinct CDR3 sequences, roughly two fifths being singletons. The CDR3 sequence is 17 residues long. The germline V gene encodes CDR1 ENHRY and CDR2 SYGVKD. Between the trimmed V and J ends, which lost 0 bases and 4 bases, there was a span of 16 bases. The sample belongs to a study of Graves' ophthalmopathy and Graves' hyperthyroidism. About the study: Hyperthyroidism qualified as stable when ophthalmopathy did not develop within 18 months of follow-up.

The specimen sequenced was peripheral blood or thyroid tissue (not recorded which). V and J are TRBV10-3 and TRBJ1-5; perhaps TRBD1 as D (5 bases). This clonotype originated in an adult man with Graves' hyperthyroidism. CDR3 loop: CAISESWDPGRNQPQHF. In DNA form, the CDR3 reads TGTGCCATCAGTGAGTCGTGGGACCCCGGCCGGAATCAGCCCCAGCATTTT.